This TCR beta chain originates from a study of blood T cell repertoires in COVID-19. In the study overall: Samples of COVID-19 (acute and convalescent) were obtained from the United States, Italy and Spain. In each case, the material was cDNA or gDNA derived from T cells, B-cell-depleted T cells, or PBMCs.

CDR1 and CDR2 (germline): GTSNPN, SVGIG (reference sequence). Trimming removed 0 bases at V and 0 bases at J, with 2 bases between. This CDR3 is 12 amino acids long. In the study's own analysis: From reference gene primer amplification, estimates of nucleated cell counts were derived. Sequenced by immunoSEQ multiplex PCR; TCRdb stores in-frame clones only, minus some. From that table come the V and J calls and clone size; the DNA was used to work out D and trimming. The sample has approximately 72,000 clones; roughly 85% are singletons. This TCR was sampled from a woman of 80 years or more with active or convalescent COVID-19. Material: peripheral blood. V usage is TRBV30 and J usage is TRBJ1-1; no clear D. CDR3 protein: CAWSVLNTEAFF. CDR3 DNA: TGTGCCTGGAGTGTCTTGAACACTGAAGCTTTCTTT.